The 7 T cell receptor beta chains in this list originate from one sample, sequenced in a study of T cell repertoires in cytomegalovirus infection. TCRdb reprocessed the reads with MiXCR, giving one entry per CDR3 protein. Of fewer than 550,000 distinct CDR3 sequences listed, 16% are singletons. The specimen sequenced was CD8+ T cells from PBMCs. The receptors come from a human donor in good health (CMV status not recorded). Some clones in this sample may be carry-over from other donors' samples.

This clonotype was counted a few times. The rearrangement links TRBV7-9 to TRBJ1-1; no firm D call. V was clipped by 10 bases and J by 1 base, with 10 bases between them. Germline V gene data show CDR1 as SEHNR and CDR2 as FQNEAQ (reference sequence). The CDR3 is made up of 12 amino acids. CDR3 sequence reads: CATSDQNTEAFF. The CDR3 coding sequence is TGTGCCACCTCGGACCAGAACACTGAAGCTTTCTTT.

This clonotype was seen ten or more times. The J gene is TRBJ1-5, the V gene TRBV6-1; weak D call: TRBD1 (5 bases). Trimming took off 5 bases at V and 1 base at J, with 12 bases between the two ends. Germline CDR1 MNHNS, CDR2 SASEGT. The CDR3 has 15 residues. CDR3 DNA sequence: TGTGCCAGCAGTCCGGGACGCAAGAGCAATCAGCCCCAGCATTTT. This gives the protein CASSPGRKSNQPQHF.

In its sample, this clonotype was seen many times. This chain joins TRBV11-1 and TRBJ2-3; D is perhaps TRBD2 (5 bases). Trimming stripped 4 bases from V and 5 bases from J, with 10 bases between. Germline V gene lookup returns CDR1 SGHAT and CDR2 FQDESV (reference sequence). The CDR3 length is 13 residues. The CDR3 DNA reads TGTGCCAGCAGCTCCCCCGGAGGAGATACGCAGTATTTT. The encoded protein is CASSSPGGDTQYF.

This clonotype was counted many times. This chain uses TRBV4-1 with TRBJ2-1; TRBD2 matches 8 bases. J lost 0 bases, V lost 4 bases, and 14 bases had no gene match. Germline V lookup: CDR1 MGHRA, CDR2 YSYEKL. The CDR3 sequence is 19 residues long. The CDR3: CASSRLSQLAEYSYNEQFF. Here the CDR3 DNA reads TGCGCCAGCAGCCGACTCTCTCAACTAGCGGAATACTCCTACAATGAGCAGTTCTTC.

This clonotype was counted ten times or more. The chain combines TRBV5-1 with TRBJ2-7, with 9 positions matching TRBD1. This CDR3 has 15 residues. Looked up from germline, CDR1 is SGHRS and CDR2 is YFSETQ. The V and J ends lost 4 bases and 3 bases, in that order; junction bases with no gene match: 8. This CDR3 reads CASSPWTGEGYEQYF. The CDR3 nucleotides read TGCGCCAGCAGCCCGTGGACAGGGGAGGGCTACGAGCAGTACTTC.

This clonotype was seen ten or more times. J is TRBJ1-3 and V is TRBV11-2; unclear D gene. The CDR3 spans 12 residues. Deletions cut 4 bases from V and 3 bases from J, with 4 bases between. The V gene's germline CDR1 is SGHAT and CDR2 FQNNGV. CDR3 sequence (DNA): TGTGCCAGCAGCTCACTTGGAAACACCATATATTTT. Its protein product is CASSSLGNTIYF. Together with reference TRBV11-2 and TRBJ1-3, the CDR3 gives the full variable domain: EAGVAQSPRYKIIEKRQSVAFWCNPISGHATLYWYQQILGQGPKLLIQFQNNGVVDDSQLPKDRFSAERLKGVDSTLKIQPAKLEDSAVYLCASSSLGNTIYFGEGSWLTVV.

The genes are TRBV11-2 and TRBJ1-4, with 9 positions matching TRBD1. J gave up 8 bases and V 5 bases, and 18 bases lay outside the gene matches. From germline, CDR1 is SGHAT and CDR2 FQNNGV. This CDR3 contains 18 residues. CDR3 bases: TGTGCCAGCAGCGGTCCCAAAACCTACAGGGGGCTGGGGGAAAAACTGTTTTTT. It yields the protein CASSGPKTYRGLGEKLFF. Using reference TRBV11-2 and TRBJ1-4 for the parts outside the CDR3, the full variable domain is EAGVAQSPRYKIIEKRQSVAFWCNPISGHATLYWYQQILGQGPKLLIQFQNNGVVDDSQLPKDRFSAERLKGVDSTLKIQPAKLEDSAVYLCASSGPKTYRGLGEKLFFGSGTQLSVL.